This T cell receptor beta chain stems from a study of blood T cell repertoires in COVID-19 (dated by TCRdb to about 2020). With regard to the full study: The collaborator samples originated in the United States, Italy and Spain and spanned the acute and convalescent phases of COVID-19. The repertoires were released in a freely available public database meant as a resource for research on the immune response to SARS-CoV-2. The material from the prospective study consisted of cDNA or gDNA derived from T cells, B-cell-depleted T cells, or PBMCs. The samples were drawn from the first 160 participants of the ongoing ImmuneRACE study and from 950 to 1,500 subjects provided by 6 global collaborators. The sample metadata nearly always contained a de-identified subject ID, COVID-19 status, age in years and sex. Where available, HLA class I and class II types were obtained from metadata supplied by the sample provider rather than from assay-based typing. The dataset comprised deeply sampled blood TCRbeta repertoires from subjects exposed to, actively infected with, or recovered from COVID-19.

TCRbeta CDR3 regions were amplified from genomic DNA using the immunoSEQ Assay, a bias-controlled multiplex PCR. Per the authors' processing: Within the assay, amplification of reference gene primers was used to estimate how many nucleated cells each sample contained. To quantify the absolute abundance of each unique TCRbeta CDR3 rearrangement, sequence reads were collapsed and filtered. Productive Simpson clonality was computed per sample as the square root of Simpson's diversity index over productive rearrangements. Held by TCRdb, this immuneACCESS table contains in-frame sequences only and omits some clones. Under half of the omission traces to an unresolved V gene where checked; the cause of the rest is unknown. That table furnishes V, J and clone size, whereas the DNA furnished D and trimming. The sample contains roughly 200,000 clones, nearly 90% of them found a single time. The ten top clones hold roughly a sixth of the sample.

What the study reported, not specific to this receptor: Clinical and demographic metadata were provided uncurated, with the amount varying by source and participant.

One collaborating source in Seattle enrolled patients during active infection and followed them longitudinally through the course of disease. The collaborating institutions used their own protocols to collect whole blood in K2EDTA tubes. For TCRbeta analysis, collaborators shipped samples as frozen whole blood, isolated PBMCs, or DNA extracted from either of those sample types. Including cysteine and phenylalanine, the CDR3 has 15 amino acids. The read is trimmed to its CDR3 DNA, 45 bases read in frame from base 1. The germline V gene sets CDR1 to KGHDR and CDR2 to SFDVKD. Trimming at the junction amounts to 8 bases on V and 4 bases on J, and the germline ends lie 16 bases apart. Notes on this clone: Its antigen is not yet known. The sample holds no much larger clone one base away, and base qualities are not on file.

The sequenced material came from peripheral blood. This receptor was obtained from a man aged 50-59 years with COVID-19, enrolled during active disease. The rearranged chain carries TRBV24-1 and TRBJ2-2, with a weak D call of TRBD1 (6 bases match). The nucleotide sequence reads TGTGCCACCACCGACGGACAGAACCCCACCGGGGAGCTGTTTTTT. Its protein product is CATTDGQNPTGELFF.